This T cell receptor (beta chain) was recovered during a study of T cells in Graves' hyperthyroidism and ophthalmopathy. This clonotype was seen a handful of times. CDR1 is LNHNV, CDR2 YYDKDF, per germline (reference sequence). Trimming pared 1 base from V and 4 bases from J, leaving 8 bases between. The CDR3 length is 13 residues. There were TCR beta CDR3 regions amplified from RNA transcripts. A set of HTBI primers served as the primers for a first-round RT-PCR of the TCR CDR3. One entry per CDR3 protein, called by TCRdb with MiXCR from the multiplex PCR reads. Found here are more than 450,000 distinct CDR3 sequences, 14% of them singletons; the top ten hold about 14%.

This sequence originates from a woman in her 40s with Graves' hyperthyroidism. The sample was blood. The rearrangement uses TRBV15 and TRBJ2-7; D may be TRBD2 (6 bases). The CDR3 coding sequence is TGTGCCACCAGCAGAGTGGGGGGTTACGAGCAGTACTTC. Protein product: CATSRVGGYEQYF.